The rows below give T cell receptor beta chains drawn from one sample of a study of T-cell reconstitution after alpha-beta-depleted transplantation in children. TCRdb re-analysed the PCR reads in MiXCR, keeping a single row per CDR3 protein. The sample has fewer than 120,000 distinct CDR3 sequences, 10% seen once. This sample comprised PBMCs from the stem cell graft donor, obtained from the stem cell graft. These receptor sequences come from a human donor who donated a stem cell graft to a child with acute lymphoblastic leukemia. Both conserved end residues are part of each CDR3. Each record gives: J gene, V gene, clone size, D gene, CDR3 protein, CDR3 DNA. D genes are given only for firm matches. Size tells how often a clone was seen (once, few, many) or the class of an expanded clone, and some rows leave it out.

TRBJ2-7 | TRBV5-1 | many | TRBD2 | CASSLPGREGSRLVREQYF | TGCGCCAGCAGCTTGCCAGGACGGGAGGGATCCAGGTTAGTCCGAGAGCAGTACTTC
TRBJ2-1 | TRBV19 | . | TRBD2 | CASTVSGRYNEQFF | TGTGCCAGTACCGTTAGCGGGAGGTACAATGAGCAGTTCTTC
TRBJ1-5 | TRBV7-2 | many | . | CASSLTYSNQPQHF | TGTGCCAGCAGCTTGACTTATAGCAATCAGCCCCAGCATTTT
TRBJ2-3 | TRBV30 | . | TRBD2 | CAWSVGLAGDTQYF | TGTGCCTGGAGTGTCGGACTAGCGGGAGATACGCAGTATTTT
TRBJ1-3 | TRBV5-1 | many | TRBD1 | CASSLKQGAPGNTIYF | TGCGCCAGCAGCTTAAAACAGGGGGCACCTGGAAACACCATATATTTT
TRBJ1-2 | TRBV27 | many | TRBD1 | CASSSRGQANYGYTF | TGTGCCAGCAGTTCCCGCGGACAGGCGAACTATGGCTACACCTTC
TRBJ2-7 | TRBV5-1 | many | . | CASRDRGRPDEQYF | TGCGCCAGCAGGGACCGAGGGAGGCCCGACGAGCAGTACTTC
TRBJ2-3 | TRBV9 | many | TRBD1 | CASSVEGASTDTQYF | TGTGCCAGCAGCGTAGAGGGGGCTAGCACAGATACGCAGTATTTT
TRBJ2-1 | TRBV5-1 | many | TRBD2 | CASSQIAGNNEQFF | TGCGCCAGCAGCCAGATAGCGGGGAACAATGAGCAGTTCTTC
TRBJ1-2 | TRBV7-2 | many | . | CATLARGYGYTF | TGTGCCACACTCGCCCGGGGTTATGGCTACACCTTC
TRBJ2-7 | TRBV6-2/TRBV6-3 | many | TRBD2 | CASSMKAGDSSYEQYF | TGTGCCAGCAGTATGAAAGCGGGAGACTCCTCCTACGAGCAGTACTTC
TRBJ1-4 | TRBV6-1 | many | . | CASMPRGEEKLFF | TGTGCCAGCATGCCCCGGGGGGAGGAAAAACTGTTTTTT
TRBJ1-6 | TRBV5-6 | many | TRBD1 | CASSSGQGYFSPLHF | TGTGCCAGCAGCTCAGGACAGGGTTATTTTTCACCCCTCCACTTT
TRBJ2-7 | TRBV5-4 | many | TRBD1 | CASSWGQGVGEQYF | TGTGCCAGCAGCTGGGGACAGGGGGTAGGAGAGCAGTACTTC
TRBJ2-3 | TRBV12-3/TRBV12-4 | many | . | CASSRGYTDTQYF | TGTGCCAGCAGTCGGGGGTACACAGATACGCAGTATTTT
TRBJ2-7 | TRBV18 | few | TRBD1 | CASSFDRATYEQYF | TGTGCCAGCTCATTTGACAGGGCCACCTACGAGCAGTACTTC
TRBJ2-7 | TRBV4-3 | many | TRBD1 | CASSRQQGAGPYEQYF | TGCGCCAGCAGCCGCCAACAGGGGGCTGGTCCCTACGAGCAGTACTTC
TRBJ2-1 | TRBV7-2 | many | . | CASSLASSYNEQFF | TGTGCCAGCAGCTTAGCGTCAAGTTACAATGAGCAGTTCTTC
TRBJ2-6 | TRBV12-3/TRBV12-4 | . | TRBD1 | CTISFWDRGRGGANVLTF | TGTACCATCAGTTTTTGGGACAGGGGGCGCGGTGGGGCCAACGTCCTGACTTTC
TRBJ2-3 | TRBV5-1 | many | . | CASSLGQTSNTDTQYF | TGCGCCAGCAGCTTGGGACAGACTTCGAACACAGATACGCAGTATTTT
TRBJ2-3 | TRBV5-1 | many | TRBD1 | CASSFLPGQGVTDTQYF | TGCGCCAGCAGCTTTCTCCCGGGACAGGGGGTTACAGATACGCAGTATTTT
TRBJ2-5 | TRBV12-3/TRBV12-4 | many | TRBD2 | CASSFRSGRGETQYF | TGTGCCAGCAGTTTCAGGAGCGGGAGAGGAGAGACCCAGTACTTC
TRBJ2-5 | TRBV7-9 | many | . | CASSLTEGETQYF | TGTGCCAGCAGCTTAACTGAAGGGGAGACCCAGTACTTC
TRBJ2-1 | TRBV5-1 | many | . | CASSSRRATNEQFF | TGCGCCAGCAGCTCCAGAAGGGCGACGAATGAGCAGTTCTTC
TRBJ2-2 | TRBV4-1 | many | TRBD1 | CASSRDRGRSGELFF | TGCGCCAGCAGCAGGGACAGGGGGCGGTCCGGGGAGCTGTTTTTT
TRBJ2-7 | TRBV7-2 | many | . | CASSSGQFGSEQYF | TGTGCCAGCAGCTCAGGACAGTTCGGGAGCGAGCAGTACTTC
TRBJ2-3 | TRBV11-2 | many | . | CASSLEDSWGTDTQYF | TGTGCCAGCAGCTTAGAGGACTCCTGGGGAACAGATACGCAGTATTTT
TRBJ2-3 | TRBV12-3/TRBV12-4 | many | . | CASSLGPIADTQYF | TGTGCCAGCAGCCTGGGCCCGATCGCAGATACGCAGTATTTT
TRBJ1-4 | TRBV6-1 | many | TRBD1 | CASRMTGPNEKLFF | TGTGCCAGCAGAATGACAGGGCCGAATGAAAAACTGTTTTTT
TRBJ2-3 | TRBV27 | many | TRBD2 | CASSLGTSQGWDTQYF | TGTGCCAGCAGCTTAGGGACTAGCCAGGGTTGGGATACGCAGTATTTT
TRBJ2-3 | TRBV20-1 | many | . | CSAREPRGLSDTQYF | TGCAGTGCTAGAGAACCCAGGGGCTTATCCGATACGCAGTATTTT
TRBJ1-1 | TRBV20-1 | few | TRBD1 | CSATTGGTEAFF | TGCAGTGCTACAACAGGGGGCACTGAAGCTTTCTTT
TRBJ2-2 | TRBV5-1 | many | . | CASSLSFEELFF | TGCGCCAGCAGCTTATCCTTTGAGGAGCTGTTTTTT
TRBJ1-1 | TRBV12-3/TRBV12-4 | many | . | CASSLGRRANTEAFF | TGTGCCAGCAGTTTAGGGCGAAGGGCGAACACTGAAGCTTTCTTT